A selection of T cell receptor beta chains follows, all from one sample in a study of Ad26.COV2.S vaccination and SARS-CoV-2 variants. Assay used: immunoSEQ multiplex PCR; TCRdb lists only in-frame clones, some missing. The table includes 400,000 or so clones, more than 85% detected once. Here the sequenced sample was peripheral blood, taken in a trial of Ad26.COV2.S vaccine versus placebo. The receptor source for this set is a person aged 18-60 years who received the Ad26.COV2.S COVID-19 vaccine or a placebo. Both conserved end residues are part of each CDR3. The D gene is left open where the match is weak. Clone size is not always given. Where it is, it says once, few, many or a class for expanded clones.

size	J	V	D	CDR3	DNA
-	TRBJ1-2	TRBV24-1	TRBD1	CATSDGQGSNYGYTF	TGTGCCACCAGTGATGGACAGGGTTCTAACTATGGCTACACCTTC
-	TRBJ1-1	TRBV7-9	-	CASSLESGAKAFF	TGTGCCAGCAGCTTAGAGTCGGGGGCGAAAGCTTTCTTT
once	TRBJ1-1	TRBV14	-	CASSPRFWDTEAFF	TGTGCCAGCAGCCCACGTTTCTGGGACACTGAAGCTTTCTTT
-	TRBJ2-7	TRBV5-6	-	CASSLLRSPKEQYF	TGTGCCAGCAGCTTGCTTCGCAGTCCTAAGGAGCAGTACTTC
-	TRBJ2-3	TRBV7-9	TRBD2	CASGPTGGYTQYF	TGTGCCAGCGGACCCACGGGAGGTTATACGCAGTATTTT
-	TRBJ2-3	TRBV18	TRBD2	CASSLAGVITDTQYF	TGTGCCAGCTCACTAGCGGGGGTTATCACAGATACGCAGTATTTT
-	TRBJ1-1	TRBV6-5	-	CASTSPRREAFF	TGTGCCAGCACTTCACCCCGGCGTGAAGCTTTCTTT
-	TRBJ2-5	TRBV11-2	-	CASSLDRETQYF	TGTGCCAGCAGCTTAGATCGGGAGACCCAGTACTTC
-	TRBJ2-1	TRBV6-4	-	CARKDRPNNEQFF	TGTGCCAGGAAAGACAGGCCCAACAATGAGCAGTTCTTC
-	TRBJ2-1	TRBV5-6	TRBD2	CASSVARGAYYNEQFF	TGTGCCAGCAGCGTTGCGCGGGGGGCCTACTACAATGAGCAGTTCTTC
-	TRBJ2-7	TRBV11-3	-	CASSRNSEGKPYEQYF	TGTGCCAGCAGCCGAAATTCTGAGGGGAAACCCTACGAGCAGTACTTC
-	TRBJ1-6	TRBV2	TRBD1	CASIPQGALGPPLHF	TGTGCCAGCATTCCTCAGGGGGCTCTTGGTCCACCCCTCCACTTT
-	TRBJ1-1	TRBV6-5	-	CASSYSETVGGAFF	TGTGCCAGCAGTTACTCGGAAACCGTCGGGGGAGCTTTCTTT
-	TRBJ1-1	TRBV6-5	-	CASTFIGPNTEAFF	TGTGCCAGCACATTCATTGGTCCGAACACTGAAGCTTTCTTT
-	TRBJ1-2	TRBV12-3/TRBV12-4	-	CASSLGYYGYTF	TGTGCCAGCAGTTTAGGATACTATGGCTACACCTTC
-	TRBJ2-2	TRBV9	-	CASSVRGTNTGELFF	TGTGCCAGCAGCGTACGGGGGACCAACACCGGGGAGCTGTTTTTT
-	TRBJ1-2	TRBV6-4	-	CASSDLVGRGYTF	TGTGCCAGCAGTGACTTGGTCGGGCGAGGCTACACCTTC
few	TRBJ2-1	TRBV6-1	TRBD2	CASSEASGGANEQFF	TGTGCCAGCAGTGAAGCTAGCGGGGGGGCCAATGAGCAGTTCTTC
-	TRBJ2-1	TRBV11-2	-	CASSLTRYEQFF	TGTGCCAGCAGCTTAACTAGATATGAGCAGTTCTTC
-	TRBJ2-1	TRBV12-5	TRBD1	CASGRGRQGDNEQFF	TGTGCTAGTGGAAGGGGTCGACAGGGGGACAATGAGCAGTTCTTC
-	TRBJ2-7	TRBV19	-	CASSTGTSSYEQYF	TGTGCCAGTAGTACAGGGACAAGCTCCTACGAGCAGTACTTC
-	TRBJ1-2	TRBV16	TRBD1	CASSQPLQGVGYTF	TGTGCCAGCAGCCAACCGCTACAGGGGGTGGGCTACACCTTC
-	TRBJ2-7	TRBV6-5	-	CASSPRAERYEQYF	TGTGCCAGCAGTCCCCGGGCCGAGCGCTACGAGCAGTACTTC
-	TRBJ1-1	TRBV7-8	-	CASSFAHRPDTEAFF	TGTGCCAGCAGCTTCGCACACCGTCCGGACACTGAAGCTTTCTTT
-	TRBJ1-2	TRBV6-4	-	CATKGDTQGNYGYTF	TGTGCCACCAAGGGGGACACACAGGGAAACTATGGCTACACCTTC
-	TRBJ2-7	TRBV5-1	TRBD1	CASSLGSGGVSEQYF	TGCGCCAGCAGCTTGGGTTCAGGGGGAGTCAGCGAGCAGTACTTC
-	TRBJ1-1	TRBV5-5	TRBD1	CASSLWTGGGLNTEAFF	TGTGCCAGCAGCCTCTGGACAGGGGGCGGTTTGAACACTGAAGCTTTCTTT
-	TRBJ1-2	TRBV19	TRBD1	CASSKTGDTYGYTF	TGTGCCAGTTCGAAGACAGGGGATACCTATGGCTACACCTTC
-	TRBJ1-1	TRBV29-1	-	CVFCGQNTEAFF	TGCGTCTTTTGCGGCCAGAACACTGAAGCTTTCTTT
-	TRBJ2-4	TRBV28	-	CASSSQILAKNIQYF	TGTGCCAGCAGTTCTCAGATCTTAGCCAAAAACATTCAGTACTTC
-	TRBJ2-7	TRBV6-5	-	CASSRGGDEQYF	TGTGCCAGCAGTAGGGGGGGGGACGAGCAGTACTTC
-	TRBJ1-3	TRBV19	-	CASSIVQGAGNTIYF	TGTGCCAGTAGTATAGTACAGGGCGCCGGAAACACCATATATTTT
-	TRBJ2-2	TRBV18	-	CASSMTGNTGELFF	TGTGCCAGCTCAATGACAGGGAACACCGGGGAGCTGTTTTTT
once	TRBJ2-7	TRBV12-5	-	CASGLGQSYEQYF	TGTGCTAGTGGTTTGGGACAGTCCTACGAGCAGTACTTC